The sequence of this TCR beta chain was determined in a study of Graves' ophthalmopathy and Graves' hyperthyroidism. General study results and limits: The 13-signature model separated ophthalmopathy from stable hyperthyroidism at 85% to 90% sensitivity and roughly 81% specificity. The model forecast ophthalmopathy progression, reaching roughly 65% sensitivity and around 73% specificity. Most expanded clonotypes from thyroid (those above 0.001 frequency) were also found in blood.

Amplification from RNA transcripts yielded the TCR beta CDR3 regions. HTBI primers were employed in first-round RT-PCR, then a second-round multiplex PCR followed. TCRdb used MiXCR to reprocess the multiplex PCR reads, holding one entry per CDR3 protein. The table includes hundreds of thousands of distinct CDR3 sequences, approximately 21% detected once. Details on this clonotype: Its cognate antigen is unknown.

The sequenced material came from peripheral blood. The TCR comes from a young woman with stable Graves' hyperthyroidism. Some clones in this sample may be carry-over from other donors' samples.

The CDR3 DNA reads TGCAGCGTTGTCTTCAGACAAGGACGGGGTGGCTACACCTTC. Residues: CSVVFRQGRGGYTF. The chain joins TRBV29-1 to TRBJ1-2; D is unresolved. The CDR3 consists of 14 residues. CDR1 is SQVTM and CDR2 is ANQGSEA in the germline V gene. Trimming left V 4 bases short and J 7 bases short, with 19 bases between.